The clone carrying this TCR beta chain occurred a few times. This record comes from a study of cytomegalovirus exposure and HLA in healthy donors. The CDR3 is made up of 16 amino acids. The ends lost 0 bases at V and 2 bases at J; junction bases unmatched: 6. Germline CDR1 LGHNA, CDR2 YNFKEQ. Data came from immunoSEQ multiplex PCR; TCRdb stores just in-frame clones and leaves some out. The sample contains about 160,000 clones, roughly 86% of which appear only once. The chain has TRBV4-2 and TRBJ2-5, with TRBD2 matching 7 bases. Source material: PBMCs. The source is a woman under 30 in good health and CMV-seropositive. CDR3 nucleotide sequence: TGTGCCAGCAGCCAAGATTTAGCACTAGCGCAAGAGACCCAGTACTTC. This codes for CASSQDLALAQETQYF.